This T cell receptor (beta chain) was documented in a study of T cell changes during pregnancy in multiple sclerosis. Method: immunoSEQ multiplex PCR; TCRdb's copy keeps in-frame clones and lacks some. The sample holds tens of thousands of clones, 85% to 95% seen once. Trimming took off 5 bases at V and 4 bases at J, with 12 bases between the two ends. The germline gives CDR1 SGHNT, CDR2 YYREEE (reference sequence). CDR3 length: 13 amino acids. This clonotype was sampled from a female donor with multiple sclerosis, enrolled in a pregnancy study. The J gene is TRBJ1-2, the V gene TRBV5-4, with D possibly being TRBD1 (6 bases). The sample here was CD4+ T cells from peripheral blood mononuclear cells, taken in the second trimester of pregnancy. The CDR3 DNA is TGTGCCAGCAGACAGGGATCTTCCTATGGCTACACCTTC. The encoded protein is CASRQGSSYGYTF.